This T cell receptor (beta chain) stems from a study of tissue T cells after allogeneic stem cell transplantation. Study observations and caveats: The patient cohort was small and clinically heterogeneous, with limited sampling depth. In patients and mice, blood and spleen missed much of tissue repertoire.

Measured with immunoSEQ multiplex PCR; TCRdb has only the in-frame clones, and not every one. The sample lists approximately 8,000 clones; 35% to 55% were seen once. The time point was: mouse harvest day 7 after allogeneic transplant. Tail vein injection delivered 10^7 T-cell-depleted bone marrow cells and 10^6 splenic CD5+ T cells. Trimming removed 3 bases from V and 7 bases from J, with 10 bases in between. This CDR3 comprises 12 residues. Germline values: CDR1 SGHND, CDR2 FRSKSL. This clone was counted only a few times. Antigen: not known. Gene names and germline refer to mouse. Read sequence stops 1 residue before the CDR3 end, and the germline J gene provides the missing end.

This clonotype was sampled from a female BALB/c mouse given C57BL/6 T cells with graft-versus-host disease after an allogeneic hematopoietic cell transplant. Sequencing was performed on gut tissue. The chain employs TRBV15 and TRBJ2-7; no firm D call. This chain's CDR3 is CASSLRTGEQYF. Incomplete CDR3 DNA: TGTGCCAGCAGTTTGAGGACGGGCGAACAGTAC.